These T cell receptor beta chains were read from a single sample in a study of T-cell memory formation after mild COVID-19. TCRdb used MiXCR to reprocess the 5' RACE reads, holding one entry per CDR3 protein. The repertoire holds 350,000 to 550,000 distinct CDR3 sequences, with approximately 19% as singletons. Sample: PBMCs or a T cell subset sorted from them (not recorded which). The receptors here all came from a young man who had mild COVID-19 (a few samples of this study predate the infection). Cell type and time point are not known. The CDR3 runs from the conserved cysteine through the conserved F or W. D genes are given only for firm matches. Rows may omit the clone size; those that give it use once, few, many or a size class.

d_call: -
v_call: TRBV3-1
j_call: TRBJ2-2
clone_size: -
cdr3_nt: TGTGCCAGCAGCCAAGAAAGGACTGGGCTAGAATACACCGGGGAGCTGTTTTTT
cdr3_aa: CASSQERTGLEYTGELFF

d_call: TRBD1
v_call: TRBV5-5
j_call: TRBJ1-6
clone_size: few
cdr3_nt: TGTGCCAGCAGCGGGGGGACAGTGGATTCACCCCTCCACTTT
cdr3_aa: CASSGGTVDSPLHF

d_call: -
v_call: TRBV29-1
j_call: TRBJ2-7
clone_size: -
cdr3_nt: TGCAGCGTTGCACAGGGCTCCTACGAGCAGTACTTC
cdr3_aa: CSVAQGSYEQYF

d_call: -
v_call: TRBV7-9
j_call: TRBJ2-3
clone_size: few
cdr3_nt: TGTGCCAGCAGCTCCGACCCTAATTGGTTTCGTGATACGCAGTATTTT
cdr3_aa: CASSSDPNWFRDTQYF

d_call: TRBD2
v_call: TRBV7-8
j_call: TRBJ2-2
clone_size: -
cdr3_nt: TGTGCCAGCAGCTTAGGGACTAGTAGCACCGGGGAGCTGTTTTTT
cdr3_aa: CASSLGTSSTGELFF

d_call: TRBD1
v_call: TRBV20-1
j_call: TRBJ2-4
clone_size: -
cdr3_nt: TGCAGTGCTAGAACCGGGACAGGGACTGGCATTCAGTACTTC
cdr3_aa: CSARTGTGTGIQYF

d_call: TRBD1
v_call: TRBV6-5
j_call: TRBJ2-5
clone_size: few
cdr3_nt: TGTGCCAGCAGTTCCGGGGACAGGGTCCAAGAGACCCAGTACTTC
cdr3_aa: CASSSGDRVQETQYF

d_call: -
v_call: TRBV27
j_call: TRBJ2-2
clone_size: few
cdr3_nt: TGTGCCAGCAGTTTCAGAATCGGGGAGCTGTTTTTT
cdr3_aa: CASSFRIGELFF

d_call: -
v_call: TRBV7-2
j_call: TRBJ1-6
clone_size: -
cdr3_nt: TGTGCCAGCAGCTTAACGTACTCTGGAACGGGGACACCCCTCCACTTT
cdr3_aa: CASSLTYSGTGTPLHF

d_call: -
v_call: TRBV4-1
j_call: TRBJ2-7
clone_size: many
cdr3_nt: TGCGCCAGCAGCCAAGAGGCCTCCTACGAGCAGTACTTC
cdr3_aa: CASSQEASYEQYF

d_call: -
v_call: TRBV6-5
j_call: TRBJ2-1
clone_size: -
cdr3_nt: TGTGCCAGCAGCTACGGGGGGCGGCAGTTCTTC
cdr3_aa: CASSYGGRQFF

d_call: -
v_call: TRBV3-1
j_call: TRBJ1-4
clone_size: -
cdr3_nt: TGTGCCAGCAGCCCCCGGGGGGCACCTAATGAAAAACTGTTTTTT
cdr3_aa: CASSPRGAPNEKLFF

d_call: -
v_call: TRBV6-5
j_call: TRBJ2-7
clone_size: few
cdr3_nt: TGTGCCAGCAGTTCCTACCCCAGGGGAACTTACGAGCAGTACTTC
cdr3_aa: CASSSYPRGTYEQYF

d_call: TRBD1
v_call: TRBV12-3/TRBV12-4
j_call: TRBJ2-1
clone_size: -
cdr3_nt: TGTGCCAGCAGTTTATTAAGGACAGGGGGCGCGGGGAATGAGCAGTTCTTC
cdr3_aa: CASSLLRTGGAGNEQFF

d_call: -
v_call: TRBV11-2
j_call: TRBJ2-5
clone_size: -
cdr3_nt: TGTGCCAGCAGCTTGAGTCAGGTGGAGACCCAGTACTTC
cdr3_aa: CASSLSQVETQYF

d_call: TRBD2
v_call: TRBV9
j_call: TRBJ2-5
clone_size: -
cdr3_nt: TGTGCCAGCAGCGTGTCTAGCGGGGGCCGGGAGACCCAGTACTTC
cdr3_aa: CASSVSSGGRETQYF

d_call: -
v_call: TRBV7-9
j_call: TRBJ1-1
clone_size: few
cdr3_nt: TGTGCCAGCAGCTTAGGGCAGTCTGAAGCTTTCTTT
cdr3_aa: CASSLGQSEAFF

d_call: -
v_call: TRBV5-1
j_call: TRBJ2-5
clone_size: few
cdr3_nt: TGCGCCAGCGCAGCTAATTCCCAAGAGACCCAGTACTTC
cdr3_aa: CASAANSQETQYF

d_call: -
v_call: TRBV7-9
j_call: TRBJ2-5
clone_size: -
cdr3_nt: TGTGCCAGCAGCTCGGGGACACTACTAGGGGAGACCCAGTACTTC
cdr3_aa: CASSSGTLLGETQYF

d_call: -
v_call: TRBV6-5
j_call: TRBJ1-6
clone_size: -
cdr3_nt: TGTGCCAGCAGCCCCCGTGGCCTCGGTAATTCACCCCTCCACTTT
cdr3_aa: CASSPRGLGNSPLHF

d_call: -
v_call: TRBV27
j_call: TRBJ1-3
clone_size: -
cdr3_nt: TGTGCCAGCAGTAGTTCAGCGTACGGAAACACCATATATTTT
cdr3_aa: CASSSSAYGNTIYF

d_call: -
v_call: TRBV29-1
j_call: TRBJ1-2
clone_size: -
cdr3_nt: TGCAGCGTTGATGTAGGAGGTTATGGCTACACCTTC
cdr3_aa: CSVDVGGYGYTF

d_call: -
v_call: TRBV6-5
j_call: TRBJ2-7
clone_size: -
cdr3_nt: TGTGCCAGCAGCCGGGACACCTCTCCCGAGGGGCAGTACTTC
cdr3_aa: CASSRDTSPEGQYF

d_call: -
v_call: TRBV12-3/TRBV12-4
j_call: TRBJ1-5
clone_size: few
cdr3_nt: TGTGCCAGCACCTCCACCCCAAATCAGCCCCAGCATTTT
cdr3_aa: CASTSTPNQPQHF

d_call: -
v_call: TRBV6-5
j_call: TRBJ1-1
clone_size: -
cdr3_nt: TGTGCCACCACGCCGACGGGGGTGTACACTGAAGCTTTCTTT
cdr3_aa: CATTPTGVYTEAFF

d_call: -
v_call: TRBV6-5
j_call: TRBJ2-5
clone_size: -
cdr3_nt: TGTGCCAGCAGTTACTCTTCCGATTTCGAAGAGACCCAGTACTTC
cdr3_aa: CASSYSSDFEETQYF

d_call: TRBD1
v_call: TRBV6-5
j_call: TRBJ1-2
clone_size: few
cdr3_nt: TGTGCCAGCAGTTACCGTGGGGCGGACAGGGGTTTTTTCTATGGCTACACCTTC
cdr3_aa: CASSYRGADRGFFYGYTF

d_call: TRBD1
v_call: TRBV18
j_call: TRBJ1-1
clone_size: few
cdr3_nt: TGTGCCAGCTCACCTAGGGGACAGGGCAACACTGAAGCTTTCTTT
cdr3_aa: CASSPRGQGNTEAFF

d_call: -
v_call: TRBV3-1
j_call: TRBJ2-5
clone_size: few
cdr3_nt: TGTGCCAGCAGCCAATCTAGCGACGAAGAGACCCAGTACTTC
cdr3_aa: CASSQSSDEETQYF

d_call: TRBD1
v_call: TRBV20-1
j_call: TRBJ1-2
clone_size: -
cdr3_nt: TGCAGTGCAAGCTTACCGGGACAGGGAAACTATGGCTACACCTTC
cdr3_aa: CSASLPGQGNYGYTF

d_call: TRBD2
v_call: TRBV15
j_call: TRBJ2-1
clone_size: -
cdr3_nt: TGTGCCACCAGCAGCTACGGGGGGTCGGACAATGAGCAGTTCTTC
cdr3_aa: CATSSYGGSDNEQFF

d_call: TRBD2
v_call: TRBV4-3
j_call: TRBJ2-1
clone_size: few
cdr3_nt: TGCGCCAGCAGCCAAGACCCTAGCGGGGGGGCCTTAGAGCAGTTCTTC
cdr3_aa: CASSQDPSGGALEQFF

d_call: -
v_call: TRBV15
j_call: TRBJ2-6
clone_size: -
cdr3_nt: TGTGCCACCATTCCCCCAGTTCGAGCCAACGTCCTGACTTTC
cdr3_aa: CATIPPVRANVLTF

d_call: -
v_call: TRBV4-3
j_call: TRBJ2-3
clone_size: -
cdr3_nt: TGCGCCAGCAGCCAAGACAGTCTCCGGACCACTAGCACAGATACGCAGTATTTT
cdr3_aa: CASSQDSLRTTSTDTQYF

d_call: -
v_call: TRBV4-1
j_call: TRBJ1-5
clone_size: -
cdr3_nt: TGCGCCAGCAGCCACCCATCCGAGGAGGGAGGGGAGCCCCAGCATTTT
cdr3_aa: CASSHPSEEGGEPQHF

d_call: -
v_call: TRBV6-5
j_call: TRBJ1-5
clone_size: -
cdr3_nt: TGTGCCAGCAGTTACAATGGGGCGCGTGGTCAGCCCCAGCATTTT
cdr3_aa: CASSYNGARGQPQHF

d_call: -
v_call: TRBV20-1
j_call: TRBJ1-5
clone_size: few
cdr3_nt: TGCAGTGCTAGCGAGAATAGCAATCAGCCCCAGCATTTT
cdr3_aa: CSASENSNQPQHF

d_call: -
v_call: TRBV2
j_call: TRBJ1-1
clone_size: -
cdr3_nt: TGTGCCAGCAAGCAGTTCCGGGACAATGAAGCTTTCTTT
cdr3_aa: CASKQFRDNEAFF

d_call: -
v_call: TRBV27
j_call: TRBJ1-2
clone_size: few
cdr3_nt: TGTGCCAGCAGTTCGGATGGTCGTTACACCTTC
cdr3_aa: CASSSDGRYTF

d_call: -
v_call: TRBV6-1
j_call: TRBJ2-1
clone_size: -
cdr3_nt: TGTGCCAGCCGGGCACGGGGGCTTAGTTACAATGAGCAGTTCTTC
cdr3_aa: CASRARGLSYNEQFF

d_call: -
v_call: TRBV4-1
j_call: TRBJ2-1
clone_size: -
cdr3_nt: TGCGCCAGCAGCCTTCGGGACTTCAATGAGCAGTTCTTC
cdr3_aa: CASSLRDFNEQFF

d_call: -
v_call: TRBV7-3
j_call: TRBJ2-1
clone_size: -
cdr3_nt: TGTGCCAGCAGCTTAGGGAACTCCAACAATGAGCAGTTCTTC
cdr3_aa: CASSLGNSNNEQFF

d_call: -
v_call: TRBV20-1
j_call: TRBJ1-4
clone_size: few
cdr3_nt: TGCAGTGCTCGCAGGGTGGGCTATGAAAAACTGTTTTTT
cdr3_aa: CSARRVGYEKLFF

d_call: -
v_call: TRBV5-1
j_call: TRBJ1-3
clone_size: -
cdr3_nt: TGCGCCAGCAGCTTGGGTCGGCAGTTCTTCTCTGGAAACACCATATATTTT
cdr3_aa: CASSLGRQFFSGNTIYF

d_call: -
v_call: TRBV6-5
j_call: TRBJ2-3
clone_size: many
cdr3_nt: TGTGCCAGCAGCCTTGGGGCCCGGCGGTATTTT
cdr3_aa: CASSLGARRYF

d_call: -
v_call: TRBV7-9
j_call: TRBJ1-2
clone_size: few
cdr3_nt: TGTGCCAGCGGGGTAAAGGGCTACACCTTC
cdr3_aa: CASGVKGYTF

d_call: -
v_call: TRBV4-3
j_call: TRBJ2-3
clone_size: few
cdr3_nt: TGCGCCAGCAGCCAAGGGGCCGGACTACACAGCACAGATACGCAGTATTTT
cdr3_aa: CASSQGAGLHSTDTQYF